What follows describes a single T cell receptor beta chain. No antigen is known for it. Base-call qualities are not available, and no considerably larger clone is one nucleotide away. As encoded in the germline V gene, CDR1 is SQVTM while CDR2 is ANQGSEA. Between the V and J ends, shortened by 4 bases and 1 base respectively, the junction contains 11 bases. The CDR3 runs 14 amino acids, cysteine and phenylalanine included. The CDR3 DNA has 42 bases and is translated from base 1. The source of the sample is a study of cytomegalovirus exposure and HLA in healthy donors (dated by TCRdb to about 2017). About the investigation overall: In an earlier analysis of 450 to 750 of the donors, approximately 300 Gb of sequence data and just under 120 million unique TCR beta sequences from about 190 million T cells were reported. In an earlier analysis of 587 of the donors, high-throughput TCR beta sequencing was used to judge whether each TCR beta V gene segment behaved as functional or pseudogenic. Among some 400 genotyped donors of the cohort, an average of about 220,000 unique TCR beta nucleotide sequences was sequenced per donor, of which 15% to 20% were non-productive. To study patterns of TCR occurrence, a later analysis re-analyzed previously published TCR beta repertoires from hundreds of donors and added high-resolution HLA genotyping. Along with the approximately 670-subject first cohort, a separate validation cohort of over 90 different subjects was used. All discovery cohort repertoires had been generated using a single sequencing platform. Class I and class II HLA loci were covered by the typing at four-digit resolution. Typing coverage differed by locus: A, B, C, DRB1 and DQB1 were typed in roughly 620-630 donors, DQA1 in 500 to 550, DPA1 in 600 to 610, and DPB1 in just under 480. The genetic ancestry cluster associated with self-reported Caucasian donors included approximately 85% of the roughly 400 genotyped donors. An early release that covered fewer than 750 HLA-typed donors contained around 300 gigabases of sequencing data and tens of millions of unique TCR sequences. In a later genetic analysis, genome-wide SNP genotypes for about 55% of the roughly 700 donors were used, and that subset was treated as a discovery cohort. In the later analysis, no new phenotypic data were used to find candidate immune exposures; instead, reliance was placed on TCR beta sequences and their occurrence across donors. Because of strong linkage in the cohort, five DR-DQ haplotypes were treated as single units for association and clustering. To predict cytomegalovirus infection status, the study brought together high-throughput TCR immunosequencing, statistical association of individual TCRs with disease status, and machine learning. Using immunosequencing, the study profiled T cell repertoires from 640 or so subjects and related those repertoires to cytomegalovirus serostatus. The aim of the study was to test whether cataloging public T cell receptors could identify signatures of past pathogen exposure. Donor age, sex, ethnicity and CMV serostatus were compiled alongside the repertoire data.

The library was generated by the immunoSEQ multiplex PCR assay. A mixture of 60 forward primers for TCR Vbeta segments and 13 reverse primers for TCR Jbeta segments was used in the multiplex PCR. The CDR3 region of rearranged TCR beta genes was amplified from genomic DNA with a multiplex PCR assay. Amplified TCR beta libraries were sequenced as 87-base-pair reads on the Illumina HiSeq System. The authors processed their data as follows. A later analysis counted some 80 million unique TCR beta chains across the 650 to 700 repertoires, and roughly 9.9 million of these chains were shared by at least two donors. Raw reads were error-corrected and collapsed into unique sequences with a nearest-neighbor algorithm that merged closely related sequences to remove PCR and sequencing errors. V, D and J gene segments were assigned by aligning CDR3 sequences to IMGT reference sequences. For a sequence to be retained, a match of at least six nucleotides to both a V gene segment and a J gene segment was required. A rearrangement counted as productive if the CDR3 had no stop codons and remained in frame with V and J, and every other rearrangement counted as non-productive. Following IMGT convention, CDR3 was defined as the stretch from the second conserved V-encoded cysteine to the conserved J-encoded phenylalanine. Sequences without an unambiguous match to a single V gene segment were excluded from the earlier analysis of approximately 600 of the donors. In an earlier analysis of 587 of the donors, V segments were called functional above 56.7% productive rearrangements and were called segregating when the between-donor standard deviation exceeded 5%. A statistical classification framework was developed to diagnose cytomegalovirus status using the catalog of TCR beta chain sequences. A later analysis assigned V and J genes by comparing TCR nucleotide sequences with IMGT/GENE-DB human TR gene sequences. A later analysis assigned CDR3 sequences and most-parsimonious VDJ recombination scenarios with the TCRdist pipeline. In a later analysis, every TCR beta chain was defined by the combination of its CDR3 amino acid sequence and its V-gene family, and reads without a unique V-gene family were dropped. In a later analysis, fewer than 600 highly shared, low-generation-probability nucleotide sequences were removed to address suspected cross-contamination and a sequencing artifact. In a later analysis, a clonal expansion index was calculated for each public chain from normalized within-repertoire ranks of inferred template counts. A later analysis computed generation probabilities with a VDJ recombination model fitted to out-of-frame rearrangements, and checked the results against IGoR. A later analysis scored TCR-TCR, TCR-HLA and TCR-CMV co-occurrence with hypergeometric tests, applying a repertoire-size bias correction to TCR pairs. A later analysis estimated false discovery rates by permuting HLA or CMV assignments 20 times. In a later analysis, co-occurring TCRs were grouped with DBSCAN, and TCRdist sequence similarity was added when clustering was performed within HLA-allele-positive subsets. Repertoires with fewer than 30,000 or more than 120,000 public chains, plus five repertoires with anomalous nucleotide sharing, were excluded from co-occurrence clustering. TCRdb carries this immuneACCESS record with in-frame sequences only. Its versions omit some clonotypes, under half of them owing to an unresolved V gene in the studies checked, with the rest unexplained. V, J and clone size derive from that table, while D and trimming were established from the DNA sequence. The table for this sample lists more than 85,000 clones; under 80% of them were counted only once. The ten most abundant clones make up 4.5% to 5% of the sample.

The cohort consisted of some 670 healthy bone marrow donors. At the time of sampling, all cohort members were nominally healthy, though unrecorded immune exposures were likely present. The donor was CMV seropositive and was included in the group of 250 to 300 seropositive cohort members. Each donor provided a peripheral blood sample, and peripheral blood mononuclear cells were used for TCR beta sequencing. The Qiagen DNeasy Blood Extraction Kit was used to extract genomic DNA from the blood cell samples. Study-level results and caveats: Immune exposure information for the cohort was limited to CMV serostatus. A later analysis found that HLA-associated TCR beta chains were more clonally expanded and had lower generation probabilities than equally common non-associated chains. The classifier was reported to diagnose cytomegalovirus status with high specificity and sensitivity in both the original cohort and the validation cohort. The 87-base-pair reads could not distinguish some IMGT-functional V segments, including TRBV6-2 and TRBV6-3, so those segments were excluded. A later analysis found that TCR association rates varied across HLA loci, with DRB1 alleles showing the most associated TCRs and HLA-C alleles the fewest. An earlier analysis of several hundred of the donors showed that most TCR beta V segments appeared in productive rearrangements either about 87% or about 30% of the time, which broadly matched IMGT annotations. At a false discovery rate of 0.05, a later analysis linked some 17,000 TCR beta sequences to specific HLA alleles. In vitro tests confirmed that a few of the cytomegalovirus-associated TCR beta chains recognize cytomegalovirus antigens. A further reported finding was that TCR beta sequences accurately predicted the HLA-A and HLA-B alleles for most subjects in the first cohort. Only TCR beta chains were sequenced in this cohort, and the absence of alpha or paired-chain data limited detectable features. According to the authors, the approach could potentially be generalized to other disease states and immunological phenotypes. Linkage disequilibrium might explain the correlated functional status among segregating V segments, but an unknown experimental factor could not be excluded. In a later analysis, several top co-occurrence clusters were reported to appear linked to parvovirus B19, influenza, CMV and Epstein-Barr virus. A group of highly shared sequence variants was considered likely to be a technical artifact of the sequencing pipeline. In the study, 150 to 200 TCR beta chains were listed as associated with cytomegalovirus. A later analysis found that most CMV-associated TCR beta chains appeared HLA-restricted, with HLA associations seemingly driven largely by CMV exposure. According to a later genetic analysis, donors in an Asian-associated ancestry cluster had fewer N-insertions in productive TCRs than the roughly 670-donor mean. Because HLA typing was unavailable for some donors at each locus, only the typed subset was used in association tests. Presence/absence analyses assumed roughly uniform sequencing depth across donors, an assumption that may not hold. Across donors, most TCR sequences were observed very rarely, whereas some public TCRs were present in many individuals. In a later genetic analysis, a missense DCLRE1C variant was associated with V-gene and J-gene trimming of TCR beta chains, and the association was replicated in an independent cohort. When HLA alleles, especially DR and DQ, strongly co-occurred, attributing TCR associations to individual alleles was difficult. The earlier analysis of approximately 560 of the donors excluded about 16 rarely observed V segments, including chromosome 9 orphons, because counts were too low.

The rearranged chain carries TRBV29-1 and TRBJ1-5; 5 matching bases give a weak D call of TRBD1. The TCR was taken from a woman under 30 in good health and CMV-seropositive. The specimen was PBMCs. CDR3 sequence: CSVASGVSNQPQHF. The DNA is TGCAGCGTTGCCTCGGGGGTGAGCAATCAGCCCCAGCATTTT.